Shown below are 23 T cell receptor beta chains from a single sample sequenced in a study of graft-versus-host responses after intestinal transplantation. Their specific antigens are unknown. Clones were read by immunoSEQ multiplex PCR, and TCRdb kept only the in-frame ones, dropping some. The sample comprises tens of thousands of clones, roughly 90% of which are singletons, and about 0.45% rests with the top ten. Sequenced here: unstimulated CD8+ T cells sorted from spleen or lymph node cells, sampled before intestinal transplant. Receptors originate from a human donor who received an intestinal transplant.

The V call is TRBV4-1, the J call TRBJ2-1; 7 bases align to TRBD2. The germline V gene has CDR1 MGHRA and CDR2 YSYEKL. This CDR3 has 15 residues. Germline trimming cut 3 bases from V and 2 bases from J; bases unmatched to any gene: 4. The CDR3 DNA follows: TGCGCCAGCAGCCAGAACGGGAGGCCCTACAATGAGCAGTTCTTC. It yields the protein CASSQNGRPYNEQFF.

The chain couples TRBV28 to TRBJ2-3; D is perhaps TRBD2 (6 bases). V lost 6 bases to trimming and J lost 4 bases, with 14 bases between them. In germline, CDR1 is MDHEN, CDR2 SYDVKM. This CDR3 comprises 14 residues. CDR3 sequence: CASSLKGGADTQYF. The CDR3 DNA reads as TGTGCCAGCAGCTTAAAGGGAGGCGCAGATACGCAGTATTTT.

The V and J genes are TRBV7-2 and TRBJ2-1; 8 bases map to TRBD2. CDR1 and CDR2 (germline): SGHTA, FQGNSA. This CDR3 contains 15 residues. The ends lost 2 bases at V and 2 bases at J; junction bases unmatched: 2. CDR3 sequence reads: CASSLREGTYNEQFF. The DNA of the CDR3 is TGTGCCAGCAGCTTACGGGAGGGGACCTACAATGAGCAGTTCTTC.

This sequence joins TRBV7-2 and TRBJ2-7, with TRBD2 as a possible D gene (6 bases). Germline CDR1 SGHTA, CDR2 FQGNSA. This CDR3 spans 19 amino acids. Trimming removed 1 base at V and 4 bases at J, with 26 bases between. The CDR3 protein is CASSLVVLALSTAPYEQYF. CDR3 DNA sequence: TGTGCCAGCAGCTTAGTCGTACTAGCCCTCTCAACCGCTCCTTACGAGCAGTACTTC.

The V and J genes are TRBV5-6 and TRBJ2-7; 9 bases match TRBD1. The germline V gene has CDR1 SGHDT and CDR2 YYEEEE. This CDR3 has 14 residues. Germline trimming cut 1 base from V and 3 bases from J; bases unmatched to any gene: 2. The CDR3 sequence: CASSLWGQGYEQYF. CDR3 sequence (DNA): TGTGCCAGCAGCTTGTGGGGACAGGGCTACGAGCAGTACTTC.

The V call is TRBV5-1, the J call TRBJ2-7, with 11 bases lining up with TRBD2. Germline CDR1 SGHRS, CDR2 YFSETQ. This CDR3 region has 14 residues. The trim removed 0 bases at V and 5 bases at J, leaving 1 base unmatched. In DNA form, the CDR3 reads TGCGCCAGCAGCTTGGAACTAGCGGGAGACGAGCAGTACTTC. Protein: CASSLELAGDEQYF.

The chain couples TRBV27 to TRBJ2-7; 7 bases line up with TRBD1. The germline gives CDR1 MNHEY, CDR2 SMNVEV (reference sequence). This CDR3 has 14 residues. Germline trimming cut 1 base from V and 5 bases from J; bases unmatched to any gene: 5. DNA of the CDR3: TGTGCCAGCAGTTTATTAAGGGGGCTGAACGAGCAGTACTTC. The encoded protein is CASSLLRGLNEQYF.

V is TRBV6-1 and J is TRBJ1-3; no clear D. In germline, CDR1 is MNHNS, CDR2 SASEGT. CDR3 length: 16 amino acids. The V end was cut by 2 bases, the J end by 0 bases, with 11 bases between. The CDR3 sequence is CASSETVPSSGNTIYF. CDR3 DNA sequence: TGTGCCAGCAGTGAAACGGTCCCTTCCTCTGGAAACACCATATATTTT.

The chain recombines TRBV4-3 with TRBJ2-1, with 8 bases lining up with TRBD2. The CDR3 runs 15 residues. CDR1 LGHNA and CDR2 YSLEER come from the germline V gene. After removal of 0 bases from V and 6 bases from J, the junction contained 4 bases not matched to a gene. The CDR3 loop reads CASSQDERGFNEQFF. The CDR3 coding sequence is TGCGCCAGCAGCCAAGATGAGCGGGGGTTCAATGAGCAGTTCTTC.

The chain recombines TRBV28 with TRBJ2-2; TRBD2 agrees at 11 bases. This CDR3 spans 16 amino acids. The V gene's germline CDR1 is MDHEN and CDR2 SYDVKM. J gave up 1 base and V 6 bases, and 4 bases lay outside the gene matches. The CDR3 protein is CASRGLAVLNTGELFF. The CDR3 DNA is TGTGCCAGCAGGGGACTAGCGGTCTTGAACACCGGGGAGCTGTTTTTT.

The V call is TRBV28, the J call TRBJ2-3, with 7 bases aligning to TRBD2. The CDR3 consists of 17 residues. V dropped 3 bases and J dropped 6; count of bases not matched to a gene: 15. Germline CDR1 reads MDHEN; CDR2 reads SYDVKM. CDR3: CASSFRPAGVGWDTQYF. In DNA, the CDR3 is TGTGCCAGCAGTTTTCGTCCCGCGGGAGTGGGTTGGGATACGCAGTATTTT.

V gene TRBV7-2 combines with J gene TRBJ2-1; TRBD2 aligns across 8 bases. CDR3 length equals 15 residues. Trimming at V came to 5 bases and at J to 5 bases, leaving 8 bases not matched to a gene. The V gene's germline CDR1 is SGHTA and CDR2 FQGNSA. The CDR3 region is CASSPTGLADNEQFF. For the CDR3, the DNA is TGTGCCAGCAGCCCTACTGGACTAGCAGACAATGAGCAGTTCTTC.

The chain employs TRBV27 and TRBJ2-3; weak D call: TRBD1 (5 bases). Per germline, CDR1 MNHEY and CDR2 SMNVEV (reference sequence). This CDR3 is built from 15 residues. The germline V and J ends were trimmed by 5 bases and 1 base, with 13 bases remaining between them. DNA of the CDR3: TGTGCCAGCAGTCCGACAGCGCCCGGCACAGATACGCAGTATTTT. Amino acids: CASSPTAPGTDTQYF.

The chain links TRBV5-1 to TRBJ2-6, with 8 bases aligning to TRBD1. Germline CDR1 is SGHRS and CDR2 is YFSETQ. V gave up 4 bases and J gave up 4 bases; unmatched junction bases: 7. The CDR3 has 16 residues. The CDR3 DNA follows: TGCGCCAGCAGCGACAGGGGTCTTGAAGGGGCCAACGTCCTGACTTTC. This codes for CASSDRGLEGANVLTF.

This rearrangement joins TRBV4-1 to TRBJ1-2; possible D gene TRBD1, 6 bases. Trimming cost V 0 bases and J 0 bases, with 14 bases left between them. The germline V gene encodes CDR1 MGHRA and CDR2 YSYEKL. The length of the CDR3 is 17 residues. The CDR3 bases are TGCGCCAGCAGCCAAGACCCCGGGACACTAGCTAACTATGGCTACACCTTC. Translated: CASSQDPGTLANYGYTF.

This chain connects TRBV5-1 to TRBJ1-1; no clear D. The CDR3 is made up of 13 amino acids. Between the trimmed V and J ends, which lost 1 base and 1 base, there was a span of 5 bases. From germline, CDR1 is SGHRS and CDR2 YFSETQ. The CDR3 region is CASSLSWNTEAFF. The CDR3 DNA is TGCGCCAGCAGCTTGTCGTGGAACACTGAAGCTTTCTTT.

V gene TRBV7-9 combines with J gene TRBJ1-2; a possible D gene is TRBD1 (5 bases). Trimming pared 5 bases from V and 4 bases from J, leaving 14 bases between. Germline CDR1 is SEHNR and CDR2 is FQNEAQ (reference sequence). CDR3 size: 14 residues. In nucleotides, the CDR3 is TGTGCCAGCAGCCCCTGGGCCGGGGGCTATGGCTACACCTTC. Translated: CASSPWAGGYGYTF. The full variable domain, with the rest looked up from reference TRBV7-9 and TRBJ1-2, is DTGVSQNPRHKITKRGQNVTFRCDPISEHNRLYWYRQTLGQGPEFLTYFQNEAQLEKSRLLSDRFSAERPKGSFSTLEIQRTEQGDSAMYLCASSPWAGGYGYTFGSGTRLTVV.

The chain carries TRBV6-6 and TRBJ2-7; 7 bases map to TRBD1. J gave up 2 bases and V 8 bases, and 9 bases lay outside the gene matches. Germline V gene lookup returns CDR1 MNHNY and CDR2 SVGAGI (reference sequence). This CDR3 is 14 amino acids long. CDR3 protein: CASRRDSLTYEQYF. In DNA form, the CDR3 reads TGTGCCAGCCGAAGGGACAGCTTGACCTACGAGCAGTACTTC.

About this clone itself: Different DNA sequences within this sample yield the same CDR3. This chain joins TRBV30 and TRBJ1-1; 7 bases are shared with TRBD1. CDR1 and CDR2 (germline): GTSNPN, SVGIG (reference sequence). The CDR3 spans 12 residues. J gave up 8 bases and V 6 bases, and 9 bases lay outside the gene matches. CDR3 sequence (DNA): TGTGCCTGTACAGGGGTTCGGACCGAAGCTTTCTTT. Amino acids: CACTGVRTEAFF.

The CDR3 spells CASSLAVLSYYEQYF. The CDR3 DNA is TGCGCCAGCAGCTTGGCGGTGCTCTCATACTACGAGCAGTACTTC. The V call is TRBV5-1, the J call TRBJ2-7; the D is unclear. The CDR3 loop spans 15 amino acids. Germline CDR1 is SGHRS and CDR2 is YFSETQ. The V and J ends lost 0 bases and 3 bases respectively, with 13 bases between them.

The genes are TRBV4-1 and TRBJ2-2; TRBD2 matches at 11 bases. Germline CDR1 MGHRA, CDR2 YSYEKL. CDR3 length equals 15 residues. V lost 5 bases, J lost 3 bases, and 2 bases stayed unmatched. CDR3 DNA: TGCGCCAGCAGCTGGGGACTAGCGGACACCGGGGAGCTGTTTTTT. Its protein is CASSWGLADTGELFF.

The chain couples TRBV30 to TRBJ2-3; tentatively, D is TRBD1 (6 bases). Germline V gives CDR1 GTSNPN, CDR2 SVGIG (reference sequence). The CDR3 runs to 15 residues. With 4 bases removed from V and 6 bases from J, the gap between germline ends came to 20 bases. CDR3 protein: CAWTPDSGGFDTQYF. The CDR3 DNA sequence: TGTGCCTGGACTCCCGACAGTGGGGGCTTTGATACGCAGTATTTT.

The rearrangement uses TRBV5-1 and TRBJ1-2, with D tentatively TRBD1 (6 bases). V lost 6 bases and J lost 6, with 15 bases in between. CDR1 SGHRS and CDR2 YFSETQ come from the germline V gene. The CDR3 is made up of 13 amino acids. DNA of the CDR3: TGCGCCAGCAATTTAGGGGGAAGGGATGGCTACACCTTC. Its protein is CASNLGGRDGYTF.